The 20 T cell receptor beta chains listed next were all sequenced from one sample in a study of T cell responses to AZD1222 COVID-19 vaccine. TCRdb's copy holds only in-frame clones and misses some; the assay was immunoSEQ multiplex PCR. The sample lists 150,000 to 200,000 clones; around 90% were seen once. Sequenced here: peripheral blood, sampled 28 days after the second dose of the MenACWY control vaccine. These receptors originate from an adult who received the MenACWY meningococcal vaccine as a control.

The rearrangement uses TRBV7-2 and TRBJ2-5; 11 bases align to TRBD2. The CDR3 consists of 16 residues. CDR1 and CDR2 (germline): SGHTA, FQGNSA. V shed 4 bases and J 5 bases; nucleotides not matched to a gene: 9. CDR3 DNA: TGTGCCAGCAGCTCTACTAGCGGGAGTCGTGGGGAGACCCAGTACTTC. This encodes CASSSTSGSRGETQYF.

The chain has TRBV24-1 and TRBJ2-3; D call uncertain. The CDR3 contains 13 residues. Germline lookup yields CDR1 KGHDR and CDR2 SFDVKD. V was cut by 0 bases and J by 2 bases, with 2 bases left in between. The CDR3 reads CATSDLFTDTQYF. CDR3 DNA sequence: TGTGCCACCAGTGATTTGTTCACAGATACGCAGTATTTT.

V and J are TRBV7-9 and TRBJ2-4, with D perhaps TRBD1 (5 bases). The CDR3 extends over 16 amino acids. The germline V and J ends were trimmed by 3 bases and 0 bases, with 12 bases remaining between them. Germline V lookup: CDR1 SEHNR, CDR2 FQNEAQ (reference sequence). CDR3 amino acids: CASSLGRNLAKNIQYF. The CDR3 DNA follows: TGTGCCAGCAGCTTGGGGCGAAACCTAGCCAAAAACATTCAGTACTTC.

This chain uses TRBV11-2 with TRBJ2-1; D gene uncertain. Trimming stripped 1 base from V and 5 bases from J, with 15 bases between. Germline V gene data show CDR1 as SGHAT and CDR2 as FQNNGV. This CDR3 comprises 16 residues. The CDR3 DNA follows: TGTGCCAGCAGCTTAGTGGGGATCGGTCCTGACAATGAGCAGTTCTTC. Translation: CASSLVGIGPDNEQFF.

V is TRBV7-9 and J is TRBJ2-1; 8 bases are a match to TRBD2. The CDR3 loop spans 15 amino acids. V gave up 2 bases and J gave up 5 bases; unmatched junction bases: 5. CDR1 and CDR2 (germline): SEHNR, FQNEAQ (reference sequence). The DNA of the CDR3 is TGTGCCAGCAGCTTAACCCTAGCGGGTAACAATGAGCAGTTCTTC. Translated: CASSLTLAGNNEQFF.

The rearrangement uses TRBV30 and TRBJ1-5; no clear D gene. The CDR3 covers 14 residues. Germline V gene lookup returns CDR1 GTSNPN and CDR2 SVGIG (reference sequence). V was pared by 3 bases and J by 6 bases, with 15 bases between. The DNA of the CDR3 is TGTGCCTGGAGCCCCCTAGGGCAGAGTCAGCCCCAGCATTTT. Translation: CAWSPLGQSQPQHF.

The chain uses TRBV5-1 and TRBJ2-3; 11 bases line up with TRBD2. Germline CDR1 reads SGHRS; CDR2 reads YFSETQ. The CDR3 covers 16 residues. V was pared by 0 bases and J by 0 bases, with 0 bases of the junction left unmatched. The CDR3: CASSLGTSGSTDTQYF. The CDR3 coding sequence is TGCGCCAGCAGCTTGGGGACTAGCGGGAGCACAGATACGCAGTATTTT.

The chain couples TRBV5-8 to TRBJ1-1; D is unresolved. The CDR3 length is 12 residues. Germline V gene data show CDR1 as SGHTS and CDR2 as YDEGEE. The V gene lost 6 bases and the J gene lost 7 bases, with 13 bases spanning the gap. In DNA form, the CDR3 reads TGTGCCAGCACCCTTGGAGGTATTGAAGCTTTCTTT. Amino acid sequence: CASTLGGIEAFF.

This sequence joins TRBV3-1 (or the pseudogene TRBV3-2) and TRBJ1-5; D is possibly TRBD1 (6 bases). Looked up from germline, CDR1 is LGHDT and CDR2 is YNNKEL (reference sequence). The CDR3 is 18 residues long. The V end lost 1 base, the J end lost 0 bases, and 16 bases lay between the germline ends. CDR3 sequence (DNA): TGTGCCAGCAGCCAAGGAATCGGGACACCTTATAGCAATCAGCCCCAGCATTTT. Translated, it gives CASSQGIGTPYSNQPQHF.

The chain carries TRBV7-8 and TRBJ2-7; TRBD2 aligns across 11 bases. Trimming took 8 bases from V and 3 from J; bases not matched to a gene: 6. Looked up from germline, CDR1 is SGHVS and CDR2 is FQNEAQ. The CDR3 covers 14 residues. CDR3 sequence: CASATGLAVYEQYF. Here the CDR3 DNA reads TGTGCCAGCGCCACGGGACTAGCGGTCTACGAGCAGTACTTC. The complete variable domain, with remaining parts taken from reference TRBV7-8 and TRBJ2-7, reads GAGVSQSPRYKVAKRGQDVALRCDPISGHVSLFWYQQALGQGPEFLTYFQNEAQLDKSGLPSDRFFAERPEGSVSTLKIQRTQQEDSAVYLCASATGLAVYEQYFGPGTRLTVT.

This clone was detected only a few times. The chain joins TRBV10-2 to TRBJ1-1; D gene uncertain. Trimming took off 5 bases at V and 5 bases at J, with 15 bases between the two ends. Germline CDR1 reads WSHSY; CDR2 reads SAAADI. This CDR3 is built from 14 residues. For the CDR3, the DNA is TGCGCCAGCAGTAGCCCTTCACCGGGGACTGAAGCTTTCTTT. Its protein is CASSSPSPGTEAFF.

The V and J genes are TRBV14 and TRBJ1-5; D remains ambiguous. The CDR3 runs to 13 residues. The V end was cut by 0 bases, the J end by 6 bases, with 6 bases between. Germline V CDR1 and CDR2: SGHDN, FVKESK. The CDR3 spells CASSQDLAQPQHF. CDR3 nucleotide sequence: TGTGCCAGCAGCCAAGATCTGGCTCAGCCCCAGCATTTT.

The rearrangement uses TRBV19 and TRBJ1-6; D perhaps matches TRBD1 (5 bases). Germline CDR1 LNHDA, CDR2 SQIVND (reference sequence). Trimming took 3 bases from V and 8 from J, leaving 8 bases between them. The CDR3 runs 13 residues. CDR3 bases: TGTGCCAGTAGTATGGCAGGGTATTCACCCCTCCACTTT. Translated: CASSMAGYSPLHF.

This rearrangement joins TRBV9 to TRBJ2-3; 9 bases fit TRBD2. The ends lost 4 bases at V and 4 bases at J; junction bases unmatched: 7. CDR3 length equals 15 residues. Germline CDR1 SGDLS, CDR2 YYNGEE. The CDR3 reads CASSPIAGAADTQYF. The CDR3 DNA follows: TGTGCCAGCAGCCCAATAGCGGGAGCAGCAGATACGCAGTATTTT.

The V call is TRBV19, the J call TRBJ1-3, with a possible D match to TRBD1 (5 bases). V lost 6 bases and J 1 base, leaving 13 bases between the germline ends. There are 15 residues in the CDR3. CDR1 and CDR2 (germline): LNHDA, SQIVND (reference sequence). The CDR3 loop is CASRAQDRSGNTIYF. CDR3 DNA: TGTGCCAGTAGGGCACAGGATCGGTCTGGAAACACCATATATTTT.

The genes are TRBV4-1 and TRBJ2-5, with TRBD2 matching over 7 bases. The CDR3 covers 16 residues. Germline V lookup: CDR1 MGHRA, CDR2 YSYEKL. The trim removed 4 bases at V and 5 bases at J, leaving 13 bases unmatched. The CDR3 sequence: CASSLYWGGRGETQYF. CDR3 sequence (DNA): TGCGCCAGCAGCCTTTACTGGGGCGGGAGAGGTGAGACCCAGTACTTC.

As for this clone: Other DNA variants within this sample encode the same CDR3. The chain is built from TRBV5-1 and TRBJ1-2, with D possibly TRBD1 on 5 matching bases. The CDR3 runs to 14 residues. V was clipped by 0 bases and J by 8 bases, with 14 bases between them. Germline lookup yields CDR1 SGHRS and CDR2 YFSETQ. CDR3 nucleotides: TGCGCCAGCAGCTTGGAAGGGCAGGGCGGCGGCTACACCTTC. Translating gives CASSLEGQGGGYTF.

V is TRBV29-1 and J is TRBJ2-5; no reliable D call. Germline values: CDR1 SQVTM, CDR2 ANQGSEA. The CDR3 has 11 residues. The germline V and J ends were trimmed by 5 bases and 4 bases, with 8 bases remaining between them. CDR3 region: CSVRARETQYF. CDR3 coding DNA: TGCAGCGTTCGGGCCCGAGAGACCCAGTACTTC.

The chain employs TRBV7-8 and TRBJ1-5; tentatively, D is TRBD1 (6 bases). CDR1 and CDR2 (germline): SGHVS, FQNEAQ. V shed 4 bases and J shed 9 bases, with 22 bases lying between them. CDR3 length: 16 amino acids. This chain's CDR3 is CASSSGVWGTSGPQHF. CDR3 bases: TGTGCCAGCAGCTCAGGGGTATGGGGGACCTCAGGGCCCCAGCATTTT.

The V call is TRBV7-6, the J call TRBJ1-5; D is possibly TRBD1 (5 bases). CDR1 SGHVS and CDR2 FNYEAQ come from the germline V gene. The CDR3 length is 15 residues. Trimming removed 1 base at V and 2 bases at J, with 9 bases between. The CDR3 protein is CASSLGSTGNQPQHF. The CDR3 DNA reads as TGTGCCAGCAGCTTAGGGTCGACAGGCAATCAGCCCCAGCATTTT.